This TCR beta chain is drawn from a study of human CD4 T cells and Enterobacteriaceae. Study outcomes and limitations: In the top 5%: about 55% of the 19 and about 60% of the 34 cross-reactive clonotypes. Ex vivo reactivity came only from nucleotide matches to CFSE-low cultures.

Ex vivo total memory CD4+ cells were sequenced at deep level. Some clones are missing from TCRdb's copy, which holds only in-frame ones; the method was immunoSEQ multiplex PCR. The data hold about 25,000 clones, with about 82% observed a single time. This CDR3 has 15 amino acids. The germline CDR1 and CDR2 sequences are SGHAT and FQDESV (reference sequence). The V end was cut by 0 bases, the J end by 0 bases, with 9 bases between. All CD4+ cells other than CD45RA+CCR7+CD95- naive cells were sorted as memory, over 95% pure. Healthy donor blood came from Swiss blood donation centers. Turning to this clone: Its matching antigen is unknown.

The receptor was isolated from a human donor in good health. The sample comprised memory CD4+ T cells from blood. The chain employs TRBV11-1 and TRBJ2-7, with D perhaps TRBD1 or TRBD2 (5 bases each). The CDR3 sequence is CASSLATGPSYEQYF. The CDR3 bases are TGTGCCAGCAGCTTAGCGACGGGGCCCTCCTACGAGCAGTACTTC. Combining the CDR3 with reference TRBV11-1 and TRBJ2-7 gives the whole variable domain EAEVAQSPRYKITEKSQAVAFWCDPISGHATLYWYRQILGQGPELLVQFQDESVVDDSQLPKDRFSAERLKGVDSTLKIQPAELGDSAMYLCASSLATGPSYEQYFGPGTRLTVT.